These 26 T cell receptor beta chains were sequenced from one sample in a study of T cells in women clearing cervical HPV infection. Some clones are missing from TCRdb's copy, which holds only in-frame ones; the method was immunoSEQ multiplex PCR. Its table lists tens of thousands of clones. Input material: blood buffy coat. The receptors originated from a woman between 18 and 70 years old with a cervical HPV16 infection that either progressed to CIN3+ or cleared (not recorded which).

CDR3 DNA (partial): TGTGCCAGCAGCCGCCGTGGGACAGGGGACACTGAA. Translation: CASSRRGTGDTE. From start to end, the CDR3 is CASSRRGTGDTEAFF. V gene TRBV11-2 combines with J gene TRBJ1-1; TRBD1 agrees at 10 bases. The read falls 3 residues short of the CDR3 end, and the missing part is taken from the germline J gene. The ends lost 5 bases at V and 3 bases at J; junction bases unmatched: 6. CDR3 length: 15 residues. CDR1 and CDR2 (germline): SGHAT, FQNNGV.

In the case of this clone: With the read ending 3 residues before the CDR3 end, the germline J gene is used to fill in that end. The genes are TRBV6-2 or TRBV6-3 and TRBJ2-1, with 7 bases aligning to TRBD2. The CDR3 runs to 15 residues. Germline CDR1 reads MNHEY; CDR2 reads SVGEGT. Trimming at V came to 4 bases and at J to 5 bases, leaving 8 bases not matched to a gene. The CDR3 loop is CASSSARGLNNEQFF. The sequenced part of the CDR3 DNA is TGTGCCAGCAGTTCGGCGAGGGGACTAAACAATGAG.

CDR3 sequence reads: CASSRDRGLTGELFF. Incomplete CDR3 DNA: TGTGCCAGCAGCCGGGACAGGGGGCTCACCGGGGAG. The chain combines TRBV11-3 with TRBJ2-2; 12 nucleotides align to TRBD1. The CDR3 end lies 3 residues beyond the end of the read and is filled in from the germline J gene. The germline CDR1 and CDR2 sequences are SGHNT and YENEEA. V lost 5 bases and J lost 4; bases outside the gene matches: 2. This CDR3 region has 15 residues. The entire variable domain, with the rest obtained from reference TRBV11-3 and TRBJ2-2, is as follows: EAGVVQSPRYKIIEKKQPVAFWCNPISGHNTLYWYLQNLGQGPELLIRYENEEAVDDSQLPKDRFSAERLKGVDSTLKIQPAELGDSAVYLCASSRDRGLTGELFFGEGSRLTVL.

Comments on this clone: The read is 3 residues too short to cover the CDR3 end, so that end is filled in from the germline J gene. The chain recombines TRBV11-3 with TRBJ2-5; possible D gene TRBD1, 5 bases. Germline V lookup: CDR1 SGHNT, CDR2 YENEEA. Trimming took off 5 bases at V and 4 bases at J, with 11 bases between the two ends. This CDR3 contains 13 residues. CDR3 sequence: CASSPGGAETQYF. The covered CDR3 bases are TGTGCCAGCAGCCCAGGTGGGGCAGAGACC.

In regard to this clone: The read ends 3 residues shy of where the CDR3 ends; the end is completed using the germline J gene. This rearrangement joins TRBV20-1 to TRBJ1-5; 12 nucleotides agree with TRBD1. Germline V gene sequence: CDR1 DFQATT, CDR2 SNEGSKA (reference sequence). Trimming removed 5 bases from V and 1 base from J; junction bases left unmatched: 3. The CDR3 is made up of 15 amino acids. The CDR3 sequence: CSAGTGGGSNQPQHF. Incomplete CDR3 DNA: TGCAGTGCTGGGACAGGGGGCGGAAGCAATCAGCCC.

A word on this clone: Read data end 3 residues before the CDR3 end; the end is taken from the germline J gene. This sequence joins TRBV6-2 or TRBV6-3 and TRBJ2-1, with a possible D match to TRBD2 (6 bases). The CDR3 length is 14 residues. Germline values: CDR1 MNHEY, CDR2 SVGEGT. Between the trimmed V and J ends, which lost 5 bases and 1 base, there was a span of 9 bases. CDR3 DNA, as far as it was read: TGTGCCAGCAGTGTGCGGGAATCCTACAATGAG. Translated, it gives CASSVRESYNE. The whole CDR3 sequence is CASSVRESYNEQFF.

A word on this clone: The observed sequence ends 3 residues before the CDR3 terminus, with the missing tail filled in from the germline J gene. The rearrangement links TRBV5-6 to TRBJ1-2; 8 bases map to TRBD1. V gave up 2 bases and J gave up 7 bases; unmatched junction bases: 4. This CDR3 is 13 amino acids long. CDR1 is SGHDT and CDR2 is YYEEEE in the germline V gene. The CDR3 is CASSFGQGPGYTF. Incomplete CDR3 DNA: TGTGCCAGCAGCTTCGGACAGGGACCTGGC.

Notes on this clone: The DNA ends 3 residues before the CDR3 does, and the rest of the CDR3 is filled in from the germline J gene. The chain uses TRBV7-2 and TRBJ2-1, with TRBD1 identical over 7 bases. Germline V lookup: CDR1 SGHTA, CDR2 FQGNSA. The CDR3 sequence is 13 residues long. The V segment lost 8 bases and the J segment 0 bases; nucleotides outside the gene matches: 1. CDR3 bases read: TGTGCCAGCCGGGACAGCTCCTACAATGAG. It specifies CASRDSSYNE. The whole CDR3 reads CASRDSSYNEQFF.

The CDR3 bases that were read are TGTGCCAGCAGCTTGGCAGGGAACACCGGGGAG. Its protein product is CASSLAGNTGE. The entire CDR3 protein is CASSLAGNTGELFF. V usage is TRBV5-6 and J usage is TRBJ2-2, with no clear D. From the germline J gene comes the end of the CDR3, since the read stops 3 residues before it. This CDR3 is built from 14 residues. The germline gives CDR1 SGHDT, CDR2 YYEEEE. The ends were cut back, 0 bases at V and 1 base at J, with 4 bases in the middle.

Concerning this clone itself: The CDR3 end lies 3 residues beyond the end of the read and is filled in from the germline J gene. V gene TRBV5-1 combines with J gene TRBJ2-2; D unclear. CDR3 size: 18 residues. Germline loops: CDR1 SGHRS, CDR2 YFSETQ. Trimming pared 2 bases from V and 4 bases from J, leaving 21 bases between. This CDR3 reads CASSLEVGRHMFTGELFF. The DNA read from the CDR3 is TGCGCCAGCAGCTTAGAGGTAGGTCGACATATGTTCACCGGGGAG. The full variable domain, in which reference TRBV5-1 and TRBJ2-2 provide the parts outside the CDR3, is KAGVTQTPRYLIKTRGQQVTLSCSPISGHRSVSWYQQTPGQGLQFLFEYFSETQRNKGNFPGRFSGRQFSNSRSEMNVSTLELGDSALYLCASSLEVGRHMFTGELFFGEGSRLTVL.

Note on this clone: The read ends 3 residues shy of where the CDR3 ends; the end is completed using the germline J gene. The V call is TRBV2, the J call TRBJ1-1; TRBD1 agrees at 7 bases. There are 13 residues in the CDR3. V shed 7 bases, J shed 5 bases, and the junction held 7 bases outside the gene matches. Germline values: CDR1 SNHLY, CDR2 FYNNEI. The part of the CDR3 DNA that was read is TGTGCCAGCATCCAGGGGGGAGGGACTGAA. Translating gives CASIQGGGTE. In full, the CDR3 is CASIQGGGTEAFF.

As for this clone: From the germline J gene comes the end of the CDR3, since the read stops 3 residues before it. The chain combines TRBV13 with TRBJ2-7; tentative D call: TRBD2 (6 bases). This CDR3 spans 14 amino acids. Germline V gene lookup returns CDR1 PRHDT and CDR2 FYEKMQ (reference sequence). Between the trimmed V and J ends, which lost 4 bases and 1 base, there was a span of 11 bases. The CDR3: CASSYGGSSYEQYF. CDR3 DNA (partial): TGTGCCAGCAGCTATGGGGGGTCTTCCTACGAG. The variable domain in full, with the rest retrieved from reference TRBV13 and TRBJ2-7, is AAGVIQSPRHLIKEKRETATLKCYPIPRHDTVYWYQQGPGQDPQFLISFYEKMQSDKGSIPDRFSAQQFSDYHSELNMSSLELGDSALYFCASSYGGSSYEQYFGPGTRLTVT.

The CDR3 sequence: CAWSVVSPSYGYTF. The DNA read from the CDR3 is TGTGCCTGGAGTGTAGTGTCCCCTAGCTATGGC. The chain uses TRBV30 and TRBJ1-2; D is undetermined. With the read ending 3 residues before the CDR3 end, the germline J gene is used to fill in that end. V was pared by 0 bases and J by 4 bases, with 12 bases between. Germline loops: CDR1 GTSNPN, CDR2 SVGIG (reference sequence). The CDR3 runs to 14 residues. The full variable domain, with the rest looked up from reference TRBV30 and TRBJ1-2, is SQTIHQWPATLVQPVGSPLSLECTVEGTSNPNLYWYRQAAGRGLQLLFYSVGIGQISSEVPQNLSASRPQDRQFILSSKKLLLSDSGFYLCAWSVVSPSYGYTFGSGTRLTVV.

The CDR3 spells CASSYLSRGNEQFF. The CDR3 bases that were read are TGTGCCAGCAGTTACTTGTCGCGGGGGAATGAG. V is TRBV6-2 or TRBV6-3 and J is TRBJ2-1, with TRBD2 matching over 7 bases. The CDR3 end lies 3 residues beyond the end of the read and is filled in from the germline J gene. J was trimmed by 7 bases and V by 1 base; bases with no gene match: 4. The germline V gene encodes CDR1 MNHEY and CDR2 SVGEGT. The CDR3 runs to 14 residues.

The CDR3: CARSPGPQETQYF. The sequenced part of the CDR3 DNA is TGTGCCCGCTCTCCTGGGCCTCAAGAGACC. The chain links TRBV30 to TRBJ2-5; D is unresolved. The CDR3 is cut off 3 residues early in the read; its end comes from the germline J gene. Trimming removed 8 bases at V and 2 bases at J, with 15 bases between. The CDR3 consists of 13 residues. Germline values: CDR1 GTSNPN, CDR2 SVGIG (reference sequence).

Incomplete CDR3 DNA: TGCAGCGTTTGGGACAGCATTGTCAAAGAGACG. Its protein is CSVWDSIVKET. The whole CDR3 reads CSVWDSIVKETQYF. V usage is TRBV29-1 and J usage is TRBJ2-3; 7 nucleotides agree with TRBD1. The read halts 3 residues ahead of the CDR3 end, with the missing end drawn from the germline J gene. Per the germline V gene, CDR1 is SQVTM and CDR2 is ANQGSEA. The CDR3 length is 14 residues.

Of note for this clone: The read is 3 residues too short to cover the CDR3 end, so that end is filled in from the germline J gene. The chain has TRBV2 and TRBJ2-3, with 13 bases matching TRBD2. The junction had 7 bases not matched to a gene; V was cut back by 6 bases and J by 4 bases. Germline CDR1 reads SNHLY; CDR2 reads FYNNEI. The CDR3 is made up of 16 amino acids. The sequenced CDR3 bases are TGTGCCAGCAGAAAAGGAACTAGCGGGGGGGCAGATACG. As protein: CASRKGTSGGADT. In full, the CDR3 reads CASRKGTSGGADTQYF.

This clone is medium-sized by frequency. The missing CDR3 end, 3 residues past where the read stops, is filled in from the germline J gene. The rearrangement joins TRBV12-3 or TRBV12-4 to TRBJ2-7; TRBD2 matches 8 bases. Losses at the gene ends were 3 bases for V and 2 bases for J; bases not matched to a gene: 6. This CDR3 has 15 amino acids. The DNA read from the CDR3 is TGTGCCAGCAGTTTTGCGGGGGGCGTTACCTACGAG. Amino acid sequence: CASSFAGGVTYE. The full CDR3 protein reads CASSFAGGVTYEQYF.

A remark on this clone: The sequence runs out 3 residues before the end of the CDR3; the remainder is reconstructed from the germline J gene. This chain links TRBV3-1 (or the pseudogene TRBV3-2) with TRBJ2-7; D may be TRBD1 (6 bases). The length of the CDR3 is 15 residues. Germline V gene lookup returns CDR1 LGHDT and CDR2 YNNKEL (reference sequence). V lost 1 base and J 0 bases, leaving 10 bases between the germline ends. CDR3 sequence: CASSQGGQSSYEQYF. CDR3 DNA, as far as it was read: TGTGCCAGCAGCCAAGGAGGACAGAGCTCCTACGAG.

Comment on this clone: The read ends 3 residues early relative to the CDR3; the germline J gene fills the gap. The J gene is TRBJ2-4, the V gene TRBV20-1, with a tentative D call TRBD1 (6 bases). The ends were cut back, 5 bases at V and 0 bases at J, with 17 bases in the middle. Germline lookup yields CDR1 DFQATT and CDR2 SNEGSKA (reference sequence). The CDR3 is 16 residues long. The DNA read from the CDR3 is TGCAGTGCTTCGGACAGAACAACCTTAGCCAAAAACATT. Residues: CSASDRTTLAKNI. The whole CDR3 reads CSASDRTTLAKNIQYF.

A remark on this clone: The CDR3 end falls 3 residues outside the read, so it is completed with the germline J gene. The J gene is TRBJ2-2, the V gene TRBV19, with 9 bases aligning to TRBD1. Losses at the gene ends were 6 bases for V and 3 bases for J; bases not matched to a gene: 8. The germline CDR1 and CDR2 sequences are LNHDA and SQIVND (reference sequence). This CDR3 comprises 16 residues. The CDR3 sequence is CASSLGQGRDTGELFF. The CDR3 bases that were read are TGTGCCAGTAGCCTTGGACAGGGGCGGGACACCGGGGAG.

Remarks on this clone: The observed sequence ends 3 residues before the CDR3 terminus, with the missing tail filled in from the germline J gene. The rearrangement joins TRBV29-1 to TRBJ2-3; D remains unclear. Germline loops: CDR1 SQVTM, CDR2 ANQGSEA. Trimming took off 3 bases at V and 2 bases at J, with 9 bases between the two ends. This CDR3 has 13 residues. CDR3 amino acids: CSVEAVNTDTQYF. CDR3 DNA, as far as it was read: TGCAGCGTTGAGGCCGTTAACACAGATACG.

The sequenced CDR3 bases are TGTGCCAGCAGCTTTGGACAGGGGCAGGGCTACGAG. Residues: CASSFGQGQGYE. In full, the CDR3 reads CASSFGQGQGYEQYF. The chain combines TRBV5-4 with TRBJ2-7; TRBD1 matches at 9 bases. The CDR3 end falls 3 residues outside the read, so it is completed with the germline J gene. Unmatched junction bases numbered 6, after V lost 2 bases and J lost 3 bases. The CDR3 runs 15 residues. The germline V gene has CDR1 SGHNT and CDR2 YYREEE (reference sequence).

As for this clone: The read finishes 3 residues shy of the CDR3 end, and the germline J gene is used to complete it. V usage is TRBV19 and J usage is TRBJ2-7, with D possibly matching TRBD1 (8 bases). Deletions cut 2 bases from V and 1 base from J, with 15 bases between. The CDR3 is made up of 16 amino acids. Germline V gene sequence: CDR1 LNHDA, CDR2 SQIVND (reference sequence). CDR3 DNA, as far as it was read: TGTGCCAGTAGTATAAACAGGGGGGGATGGTCCTACGAG. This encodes CASSINRGGWSYE. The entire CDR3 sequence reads CASSINRGGWSYEQYF. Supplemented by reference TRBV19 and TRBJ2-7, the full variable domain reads DGGITQSPKYLFRKEGQNVTLSCEQNLNHDAMYWYRQDPGQGLRLIYYSQIVNDFQKGDIAEGYSVSREKKESFPLTVTSAQKNPTAFYLCASSINRGGWSYEQYFGPGTRLTVT.

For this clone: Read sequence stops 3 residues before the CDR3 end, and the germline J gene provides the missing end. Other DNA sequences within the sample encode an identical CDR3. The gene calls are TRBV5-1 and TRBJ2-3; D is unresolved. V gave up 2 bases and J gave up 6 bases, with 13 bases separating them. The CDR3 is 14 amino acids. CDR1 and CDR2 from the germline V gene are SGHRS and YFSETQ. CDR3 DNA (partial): TGCGCCAGCAGCTTAGACATTAACACGGATACG. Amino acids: CASSLDINTDT. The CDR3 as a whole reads CASSLDINTDTQYF.

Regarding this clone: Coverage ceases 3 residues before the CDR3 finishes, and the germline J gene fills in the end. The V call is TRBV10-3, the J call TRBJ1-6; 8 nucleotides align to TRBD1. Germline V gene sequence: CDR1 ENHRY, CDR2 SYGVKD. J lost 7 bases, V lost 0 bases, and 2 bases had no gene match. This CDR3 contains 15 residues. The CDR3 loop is CAISESTGVNSPLHF. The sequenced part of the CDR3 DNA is TGTGCCATCAGTGAGTCGACAGGGGTGAATTCACCC.